This T cell receptor (beta chain) came from a study of early T cells in non-severe SARS-CoV-2 infection. TCRdb recomputed calls from the 5' RACE reads with MiXCR, one row per CDR3 protein. The data hold about 90,000 distinct CDR3 sequences, with approximately 12% observed a single time. V lost 7 bases to trimming and J lost 0 bases, with 14 bases between them. The CDR3 spans 14 residues. In germline, CDR1 is DFQATT, CDR2 SNEGSKA (reference sequence). The receptor was isolated from an adult who was a healthcare worker with PCR-confirmed SARS-CoV-2 infection or an uninfected control (not recorded which). The sequencing used whole blood, collected at baseline. The V call is TRBV20-1, the J call TRBJ2-3; no clear D gene. The CDR3 here is CSGLVADSTDTQYF. CDR3 nucleotide sequence: TGCAGTGGATTAGTGGCGGACAGCACAGATACGCAGTATTTT.